The clone carrying this TCR beta chain was observed a few times. This specimen belongs to a study of T cell changes during pregnancy in multiple sclerosis. Here immunoSEQ multiplex PCR was the method, and the copy in TCRdb shows in-frame clones only, minus some. The table has approximately 43,000 clones, 84% seen once; the top ten hold 0.64%. Germline assignment: CDR1 LGHNA and CDR2 YSLEER. V gave up 0 bases and J gave up 10 bases, with 10 bases separating them. The CDR3 runs 13 residues. The V call is TRBV4-3, the J call TRBJ1-5, with unresolved D. The source of this sequence is a female donor with multiple sclerosis, enrolled in a pregnancy study. The sample was CD4+ T cells from peripheral blood mononuclear cells, taken before pregnancy. CDR3 sequence (DNA): TGCGCCAGCAGCCAAGAGGTGACGACACCCCAGCATTTT. This encodes CASSQEVTTPQHF.